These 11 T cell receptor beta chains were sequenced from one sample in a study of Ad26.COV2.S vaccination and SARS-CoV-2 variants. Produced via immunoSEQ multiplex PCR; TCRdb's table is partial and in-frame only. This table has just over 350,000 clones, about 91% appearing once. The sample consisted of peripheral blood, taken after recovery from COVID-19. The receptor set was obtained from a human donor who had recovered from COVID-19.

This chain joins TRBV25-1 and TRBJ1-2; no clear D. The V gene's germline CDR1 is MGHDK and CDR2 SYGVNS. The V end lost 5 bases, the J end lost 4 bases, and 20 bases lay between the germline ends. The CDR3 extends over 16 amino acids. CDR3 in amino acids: CASSPPEAPIVYGYTF. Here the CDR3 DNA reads TGTGCCAGCAGTCCCCCTGAAGCCCCGATCGTCTATGGCTACACCTTC.

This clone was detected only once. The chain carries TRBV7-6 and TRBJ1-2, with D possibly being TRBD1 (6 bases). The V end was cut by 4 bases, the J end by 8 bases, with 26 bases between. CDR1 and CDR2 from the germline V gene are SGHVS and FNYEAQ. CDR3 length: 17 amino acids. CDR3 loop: CASSSVRGGALTDGYTF. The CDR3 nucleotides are TGTGCCAGCAGCTCCGTTCGTGGGGGGGCGTTAACAGACGGCTACACCTTC.

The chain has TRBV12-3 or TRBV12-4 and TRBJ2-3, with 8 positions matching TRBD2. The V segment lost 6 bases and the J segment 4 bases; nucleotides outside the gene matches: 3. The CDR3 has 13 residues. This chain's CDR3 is CASRLAASDTQYF. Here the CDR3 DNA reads TGTGCCAGCAGACTAGCGGCCTCAGATACGCAGTATTTT.

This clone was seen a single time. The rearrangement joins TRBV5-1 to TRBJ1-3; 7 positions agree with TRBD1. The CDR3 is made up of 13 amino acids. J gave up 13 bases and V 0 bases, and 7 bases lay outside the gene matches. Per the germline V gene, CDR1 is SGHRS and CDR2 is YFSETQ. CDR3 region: CASSLALGTAIYF. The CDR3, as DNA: TGCGCCAGCAGCTTGGCCCTTGGGACAGCAATATATTTT.

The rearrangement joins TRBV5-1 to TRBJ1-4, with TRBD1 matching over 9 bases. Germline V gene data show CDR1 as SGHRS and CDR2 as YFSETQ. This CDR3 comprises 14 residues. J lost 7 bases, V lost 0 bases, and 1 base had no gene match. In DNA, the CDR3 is TGCGCCAGCAGCTTGGACAGGGGGCGTGAAAAACTGTTTTTT. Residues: CASSLDRGREKLFF.

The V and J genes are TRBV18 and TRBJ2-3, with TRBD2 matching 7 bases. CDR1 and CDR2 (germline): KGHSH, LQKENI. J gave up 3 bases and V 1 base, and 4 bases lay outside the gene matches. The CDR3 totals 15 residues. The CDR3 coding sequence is TGTGCCAGCTCACCACTCAGCGGGATAACAGATACGCAGTATTTT. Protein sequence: CASSPLSGITDTQYF.

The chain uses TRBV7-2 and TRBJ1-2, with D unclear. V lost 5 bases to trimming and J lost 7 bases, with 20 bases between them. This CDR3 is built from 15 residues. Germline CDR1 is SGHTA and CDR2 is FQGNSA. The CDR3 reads CASSASVAGLLGYTF. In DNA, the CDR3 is TGTGCCAGCAGCGCTTCTGTGGCAGGACTACTTGGCTACACCTTC.

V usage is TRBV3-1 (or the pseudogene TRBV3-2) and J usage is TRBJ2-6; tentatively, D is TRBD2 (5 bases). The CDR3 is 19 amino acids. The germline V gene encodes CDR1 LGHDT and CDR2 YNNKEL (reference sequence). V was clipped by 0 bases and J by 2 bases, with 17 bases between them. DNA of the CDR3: TGTGCCAGCAGCCAAGATTTATCGTGGGCGGGTCCTGGGGCCAACGTCCTGACTTTC. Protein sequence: CASSQDLSWAGPGANVLTF.

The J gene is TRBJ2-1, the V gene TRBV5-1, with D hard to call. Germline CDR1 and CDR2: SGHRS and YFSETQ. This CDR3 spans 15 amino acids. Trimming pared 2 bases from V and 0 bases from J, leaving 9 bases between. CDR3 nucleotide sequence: TGCGCCAGCAGCTTAAGTCAGAGCTCCTACAATGAGCAGTTCTTC. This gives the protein CASSLSQSSYNEQFF.

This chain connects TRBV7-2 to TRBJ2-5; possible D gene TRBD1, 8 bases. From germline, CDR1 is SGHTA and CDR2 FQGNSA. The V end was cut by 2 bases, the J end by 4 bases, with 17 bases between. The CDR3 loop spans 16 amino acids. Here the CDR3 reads CASSLTGGAVPETQYF. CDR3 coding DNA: TGTGCCAGCAGCTTAACAGGGGGGGCGGTACCAGAGACCCAGTACTTC. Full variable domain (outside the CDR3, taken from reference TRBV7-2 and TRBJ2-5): GAGVSQSPSNKVTEKGKDVELRCDPISGHTALYWYRQSLGQGLEFLIYFQGNSAPDKSGLPSDRFSAERTGGSVSTLTIQRTQQEDSAVYLCASSLTGGAVPETQYFGPGTRLLVL.

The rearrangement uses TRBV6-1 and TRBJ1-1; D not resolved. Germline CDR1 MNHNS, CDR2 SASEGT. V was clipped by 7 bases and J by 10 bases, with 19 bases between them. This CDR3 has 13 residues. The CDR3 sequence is CASILSGFFGAFF. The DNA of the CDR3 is TGTGCCAGCATCCTATCGGGATTTTTCGGAGCTTTCTTT.